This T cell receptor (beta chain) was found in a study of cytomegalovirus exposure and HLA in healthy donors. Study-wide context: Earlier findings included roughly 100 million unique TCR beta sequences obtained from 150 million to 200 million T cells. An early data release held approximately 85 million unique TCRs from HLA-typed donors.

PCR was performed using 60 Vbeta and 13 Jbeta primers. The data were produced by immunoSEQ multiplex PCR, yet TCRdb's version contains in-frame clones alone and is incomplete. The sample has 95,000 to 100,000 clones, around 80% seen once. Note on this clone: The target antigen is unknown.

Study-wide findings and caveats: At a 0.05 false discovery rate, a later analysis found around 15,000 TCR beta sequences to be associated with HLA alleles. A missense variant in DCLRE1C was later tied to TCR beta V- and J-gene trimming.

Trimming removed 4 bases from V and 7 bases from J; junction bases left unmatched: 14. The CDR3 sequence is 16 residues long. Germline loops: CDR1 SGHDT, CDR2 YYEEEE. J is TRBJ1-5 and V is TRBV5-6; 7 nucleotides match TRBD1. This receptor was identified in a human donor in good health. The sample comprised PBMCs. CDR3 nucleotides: TGTGCCAGCAGCAGATGGGACAGATCCCGGGAACAGCCCCAGCATTTT. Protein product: CASSRWDRSREQPQHF.